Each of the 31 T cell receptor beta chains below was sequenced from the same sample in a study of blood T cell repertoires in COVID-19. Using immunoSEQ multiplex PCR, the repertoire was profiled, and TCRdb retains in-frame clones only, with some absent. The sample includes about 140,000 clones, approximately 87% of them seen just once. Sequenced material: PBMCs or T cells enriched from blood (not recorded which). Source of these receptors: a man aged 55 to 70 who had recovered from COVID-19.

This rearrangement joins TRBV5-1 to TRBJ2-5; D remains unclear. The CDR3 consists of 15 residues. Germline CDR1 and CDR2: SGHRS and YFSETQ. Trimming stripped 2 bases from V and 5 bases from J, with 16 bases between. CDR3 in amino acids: CASSLSNLIGETQYF. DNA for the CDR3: TGCGCCAGCAGCTTAAGCAACCTAATCGGGGAGACCCAGTACTTC.

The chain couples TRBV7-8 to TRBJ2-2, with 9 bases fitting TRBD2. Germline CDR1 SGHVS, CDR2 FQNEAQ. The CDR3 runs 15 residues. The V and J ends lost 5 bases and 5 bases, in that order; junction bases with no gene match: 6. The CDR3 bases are TGTGCCAGCAGCCAAATGCGGGAGGGTACCGGGGAGCTGTTTTTT. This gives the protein CASSQMREGTGELFF.

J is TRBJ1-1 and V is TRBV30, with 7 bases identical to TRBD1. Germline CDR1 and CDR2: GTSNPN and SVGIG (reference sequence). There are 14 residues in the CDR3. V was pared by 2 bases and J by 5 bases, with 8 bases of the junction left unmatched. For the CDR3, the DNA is TGTGCCTGGAGTCTCTCGACAGGGTCAACTGAAGCTTTCTTT. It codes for CAWSLSTGSTEAFF.

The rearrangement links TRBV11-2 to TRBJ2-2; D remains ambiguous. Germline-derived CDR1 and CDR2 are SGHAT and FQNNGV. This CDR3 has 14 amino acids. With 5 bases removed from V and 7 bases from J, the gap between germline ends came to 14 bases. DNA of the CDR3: TGTGCCAGCAGCCGACGGCAGGCCGGCGGGGAGCTGTTTTTT. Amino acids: CASSRRQAGGELFF.

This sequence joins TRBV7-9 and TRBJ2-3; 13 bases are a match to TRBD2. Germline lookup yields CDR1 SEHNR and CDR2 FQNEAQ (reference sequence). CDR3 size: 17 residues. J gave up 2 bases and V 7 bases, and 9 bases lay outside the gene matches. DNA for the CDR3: TGTGCCAGCACCGCGTGGGGACTAGCGGGAAACACAGATACGCAGTATTTT. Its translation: CASTAWGLAGNTDTQYF.

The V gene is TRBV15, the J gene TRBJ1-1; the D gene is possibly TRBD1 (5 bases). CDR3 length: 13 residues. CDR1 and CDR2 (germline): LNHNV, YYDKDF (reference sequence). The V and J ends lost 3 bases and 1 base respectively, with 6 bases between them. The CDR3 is CATSSGQNTEAFF. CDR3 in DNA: TGTGCCACCAGCAGCGGACAGAACACTGAAGCTTTCTTT.

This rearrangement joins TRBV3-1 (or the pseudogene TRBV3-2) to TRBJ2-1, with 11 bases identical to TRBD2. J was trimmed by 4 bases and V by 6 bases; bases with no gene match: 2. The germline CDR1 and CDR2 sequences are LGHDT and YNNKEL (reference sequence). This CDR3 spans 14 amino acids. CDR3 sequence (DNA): TGTGCCAGCAGTAGACTAGCGGGGTACAATGAGCAGTTCTTC. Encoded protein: CASSRLAGYNEQFF.

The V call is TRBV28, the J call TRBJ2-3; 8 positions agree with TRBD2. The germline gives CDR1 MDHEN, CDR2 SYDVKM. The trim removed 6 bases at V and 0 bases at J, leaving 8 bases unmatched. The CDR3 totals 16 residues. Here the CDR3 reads CASRPTVAGSTDTQYF. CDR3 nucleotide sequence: TGTGCCAGCAGGCCCACCGTAGCGGGAAGCACAGATACGCAGTATTTT.

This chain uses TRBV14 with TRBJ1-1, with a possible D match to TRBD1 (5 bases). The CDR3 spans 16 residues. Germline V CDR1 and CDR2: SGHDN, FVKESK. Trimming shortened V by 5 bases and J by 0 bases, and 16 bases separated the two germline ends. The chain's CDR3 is CASSKGGAGMNTEAFF. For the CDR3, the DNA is TGTGCCAGCAGCAAGGGAGGGGCGGGGATGAACACTGAAGCTTTCTTT.

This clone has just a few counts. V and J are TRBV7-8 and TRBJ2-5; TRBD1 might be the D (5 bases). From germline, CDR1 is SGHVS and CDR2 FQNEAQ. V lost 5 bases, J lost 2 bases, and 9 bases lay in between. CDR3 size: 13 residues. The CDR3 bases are TGTGCCAGCAGCGCTCGACAGCAAGAGACCCAGTACTTC. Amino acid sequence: CASSARQQETQYF.

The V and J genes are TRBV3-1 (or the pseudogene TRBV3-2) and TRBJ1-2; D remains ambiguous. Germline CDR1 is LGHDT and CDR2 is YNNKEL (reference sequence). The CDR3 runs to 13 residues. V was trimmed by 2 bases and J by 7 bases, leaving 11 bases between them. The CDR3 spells CASSQWGGSGYTF. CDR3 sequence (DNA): TGTGCCAGCAGCCAATGGGGAGGGAGTGGCTACACCTTC.

CDR3 in DNA: TGTGCCAGCAGTCCCCGACAGGGGGGTGGTGAAAAACTGTTTTTT. It encodes CASSPRQGGGEKLFF. The chain carries TRBV11-2 and TRBJ1-4; TRBD1 matches 9 bases. CDR1 SGHAT and CDR2 FQNNGV come from the germline V gene. The CDR3 runs to 15 residues. J lost 7 bases, V lost 6 bases, and 9 bases had no gene match.

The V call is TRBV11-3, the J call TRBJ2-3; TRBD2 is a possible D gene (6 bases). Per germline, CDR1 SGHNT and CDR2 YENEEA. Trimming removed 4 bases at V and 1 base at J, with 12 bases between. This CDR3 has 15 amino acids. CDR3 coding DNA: TGTGCCAGCAGCTCTGGTTCTAGCGGCACAGATACGCAGTATTTT. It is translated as CASSSGSSGTDTQYF.

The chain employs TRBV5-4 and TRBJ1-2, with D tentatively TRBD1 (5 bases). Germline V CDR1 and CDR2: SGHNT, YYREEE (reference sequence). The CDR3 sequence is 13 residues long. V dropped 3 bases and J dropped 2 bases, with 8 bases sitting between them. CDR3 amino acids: CASSYDRNYGYTF. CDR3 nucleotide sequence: TGTGCCAGCAGCTACGACAGAAACTATGGCTACACCTTC.

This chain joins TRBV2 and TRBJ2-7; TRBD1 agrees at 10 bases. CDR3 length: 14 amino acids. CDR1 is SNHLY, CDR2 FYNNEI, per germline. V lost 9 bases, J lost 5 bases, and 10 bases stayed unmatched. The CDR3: CARSGTGDVHEQYF. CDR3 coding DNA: TGTGCCAGATCGGGGACAGGGGACGTCCACGAGCAGTACTTC.

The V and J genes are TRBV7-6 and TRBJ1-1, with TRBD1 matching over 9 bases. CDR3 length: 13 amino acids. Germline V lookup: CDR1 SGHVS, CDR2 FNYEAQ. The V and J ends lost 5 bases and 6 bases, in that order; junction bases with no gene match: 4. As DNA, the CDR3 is TGTGCCAGCAGCGCCCGGGACAGGGCTGAAGCTTTCTTT. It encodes CASSARDRAEAFF.

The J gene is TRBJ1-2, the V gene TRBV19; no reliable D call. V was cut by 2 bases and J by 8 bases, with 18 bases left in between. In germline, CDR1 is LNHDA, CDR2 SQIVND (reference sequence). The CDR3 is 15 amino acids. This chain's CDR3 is CASSILAANPQGYTF. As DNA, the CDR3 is TGTGCCAGTAGTATACTGGCAGCGAATCCCCAGGGCTACACCTTC.

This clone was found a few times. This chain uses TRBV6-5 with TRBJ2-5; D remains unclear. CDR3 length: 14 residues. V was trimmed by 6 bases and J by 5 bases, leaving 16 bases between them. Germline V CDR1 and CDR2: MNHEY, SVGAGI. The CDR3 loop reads CASSLDLVEETQYF. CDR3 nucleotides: TGTGCCAGCAGCCTCGATTTAGTCGAGGAGACCCAGTACTTC.

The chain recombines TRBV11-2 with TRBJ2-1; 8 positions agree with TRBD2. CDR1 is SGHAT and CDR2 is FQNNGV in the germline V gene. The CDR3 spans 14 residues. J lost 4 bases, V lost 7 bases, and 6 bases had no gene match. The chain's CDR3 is CASTRTSQYNEQFF. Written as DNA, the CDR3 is TGTGCCAGCACCCGGACTAGCCAGTACAATGAGCAGTTCTTC.

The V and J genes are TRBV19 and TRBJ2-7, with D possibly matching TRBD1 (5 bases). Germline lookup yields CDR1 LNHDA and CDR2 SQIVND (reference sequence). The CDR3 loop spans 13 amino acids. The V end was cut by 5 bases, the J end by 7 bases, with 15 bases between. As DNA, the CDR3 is TGTGCCAGTAGTTCGGGCATGGGGCAAGAGCAGTACTTC. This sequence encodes CASSSGMGQEQYF.

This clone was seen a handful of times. DNA of the CDR3: TGTGCCAGCAGCTTAAATGGCGGAACGAACACCGGGGAGCTGTTTTTT. This gives the protein CASSLNGGTNTGELFF. The V and J genes are TRBV7-3 and TRBJ2-2; no clear D. The V gene's germline CDR1 is SGHTA and CDR2 FQGTGA. CDR3 length: 16 residues. V was trimmed by 1 base and J by 0 bases, leaving 9 bases between them.

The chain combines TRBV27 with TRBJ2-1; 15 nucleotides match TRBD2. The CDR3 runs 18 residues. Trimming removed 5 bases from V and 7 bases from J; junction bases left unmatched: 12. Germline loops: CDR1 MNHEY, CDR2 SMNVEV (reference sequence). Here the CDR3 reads CASSPPGLAGGSLNEQFF. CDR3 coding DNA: TGTGCCAGCAGTCCCCCGGGACTAGCGGGAGGATCCCTAAATGAGCAGTTCTTC.

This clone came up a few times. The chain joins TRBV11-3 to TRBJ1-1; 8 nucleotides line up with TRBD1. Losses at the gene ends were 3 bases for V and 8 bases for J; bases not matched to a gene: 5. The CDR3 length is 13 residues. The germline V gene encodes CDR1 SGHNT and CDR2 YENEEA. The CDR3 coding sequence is TGTGCCAGCAGCTTGACCCAGGGGGCCGAAGCTTTCTTT. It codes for CASSLTQGAEAFF.

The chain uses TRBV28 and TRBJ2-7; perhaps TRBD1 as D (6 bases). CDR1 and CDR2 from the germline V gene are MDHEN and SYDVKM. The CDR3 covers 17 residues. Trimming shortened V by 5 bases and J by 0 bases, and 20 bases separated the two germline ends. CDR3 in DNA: TGTGCCAGCAGTCCAGGGGTCGGACGGTCAAGCTCCTACGAGCAGTACTTC. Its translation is CASSPGVGRSSSYEQYF.

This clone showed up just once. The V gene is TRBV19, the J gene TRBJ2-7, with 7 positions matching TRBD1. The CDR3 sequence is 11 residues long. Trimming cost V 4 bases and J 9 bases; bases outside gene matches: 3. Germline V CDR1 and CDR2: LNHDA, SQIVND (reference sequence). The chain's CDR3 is CASSTRDRQYF. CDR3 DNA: TGTGCCAGTAGTACCCGGGACAGGCAGTACTTC.

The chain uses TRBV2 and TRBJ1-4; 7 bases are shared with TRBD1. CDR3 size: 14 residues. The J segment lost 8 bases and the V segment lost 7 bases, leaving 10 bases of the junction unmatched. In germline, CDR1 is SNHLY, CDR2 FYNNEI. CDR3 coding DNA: TGTGCCAGCACCCGGGACAGATGGGGGGAAAAACTGTTTTTT. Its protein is CASTRDRWGEKLFF.

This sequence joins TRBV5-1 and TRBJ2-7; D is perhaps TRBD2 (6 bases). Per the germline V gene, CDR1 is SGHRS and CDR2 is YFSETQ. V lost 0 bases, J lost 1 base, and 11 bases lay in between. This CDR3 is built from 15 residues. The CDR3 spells CASSLEGTVSYEQYF. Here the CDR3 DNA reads TGCGCCAGCAGCTTGGAAGGGACTGTATCCTACGAGCAGTACTTC.

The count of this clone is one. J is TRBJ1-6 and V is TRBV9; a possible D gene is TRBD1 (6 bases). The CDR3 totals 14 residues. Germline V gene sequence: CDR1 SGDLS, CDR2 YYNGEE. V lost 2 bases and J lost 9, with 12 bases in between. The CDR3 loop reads CASSVAGAGSPLHF. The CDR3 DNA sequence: TGTGCCAGCAGCGTGGCAGGGGCTGGTTCACCCCTCCACTTT.

The CDR3 DNA is TGTGCCAGCAGTACCCAGGGGACAGGGAGGGCCCAGTACTTC. Its translation: CASSTQGTGRAQYF. The V gene is TRBV27, the J gene TRBJ2-5; 9 positions match TRBD1. V shed 5 bases, J shed 9 bases, and the junction held 10 bases outside the gene matches. This CDR3 region has 14 residues. CDR1 is MNHEY and CDR2 is SMNVEV in the germline V gene (reference sequence).

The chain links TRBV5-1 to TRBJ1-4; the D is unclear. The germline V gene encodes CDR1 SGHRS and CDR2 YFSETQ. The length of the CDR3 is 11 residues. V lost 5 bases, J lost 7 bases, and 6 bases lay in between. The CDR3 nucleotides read TGCGCCAGCAGGAGTGGTGAAAAACTGTTTTTT. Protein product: CASRSGEKLFF.

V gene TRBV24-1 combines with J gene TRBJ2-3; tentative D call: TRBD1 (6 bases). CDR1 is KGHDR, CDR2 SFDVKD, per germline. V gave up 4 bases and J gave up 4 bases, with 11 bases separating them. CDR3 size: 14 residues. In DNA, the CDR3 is TGTGCCACCAGTGACCCCACAGGGTCAGATACGCAGTATTTT. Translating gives CATSDPTGSDTQYF.